The 13 T cell receptor beta chains below all came from one sample that was sequenced in a study of CD8 T cells in Susac syndrome. An amount of RNA that ranged from roughly 0.5 to 1 ug was reverse transcribed with random hexamers. TCRdb reprocessed the immunoSEQ multiplex PCR reads with MiXCR, giving one entry per CDR3 protein. This repertoire shows some 120,000 distinct CDR3 sequences, 94% found once; its top ten account for 0.095% to 0.1%. The sequenced material came from CD4+ T cells from PBMCs. The origin of the receptors is a human donor in good health.

This chain connects TRBV19 to TRBJ2-1, with 11 bases aligning to TRBD2. The CDR3 spans 15 residues. CDR1 and CDR2 (germline): LNHDA, SQIVND (reference sequence). The ends lost 6 bases at V and 7 bases at J; junction bases unmatched: 8. The CDR3 spells CASSQTSGIGNEQFF. CDR3 bases: TGTGCCAGTAGCCAGACTAGCGGGATAGGGAATGAGCAGTTCTTC.

The genes are TRBV10-2 and TRBJ2-7; 13 bases match TRBD2. V shed 6 bases and J 6 bases; nucleotides not matched to a gene: 2. Germline assignment: CDR1 WSHSY and CDR2 SAAADI. The CDR3 runs 13 residues. The CDR3 nucleotides read TGCGCCAGCAGACTAGCGGGAGGGCTCGAGCAGTACTTC. Its protein is CASRLAGGLEQYF.

The gene calls are TRBV2 and TRBJ2-7, with D hard to call. CDR3 length: 12 amino acids. The V end lost 5 bases, the J end lost 4 bases, and 9 bases lay between the germline ends. Germline assignment: CDR1 SNHLY and CDR2 FYNNEI. In DNA, the CDR3 is TGTGCCAGCAGTCCAATGGGGTACGAGCAGTACTTC. It translates to CASSPMGYEQYF.

The gene calls are TRBV3-1 and TRBJ1-5, with a possible D match to TRBD1 (6 bases). Per the germline V gene, CDR1 is LGHDT and CDR2 is YNNKEL (reference sequence). The CDR3 is 16 amino acids. Deletions cut 1 base from V and 0 bases from J, with 10 bases between. This CDR3 is CASSQGGPFSNQPQHF. CDR3 in DNA: TGTGCCAGCAGCCAAGGGGGGCCTTTTAGCAATCAGCCCCAGCATTTT.

The rearrangement links TRBV7-3 to TRBJ2-7; unclear D gene. V was trimmed by 5 bases and J by 6 bases, leaving 11 bases between them. The germline V gene has CDR1 SGHTA and CDR2 FQGTGA. CDR3 length equals 12 residues. The CDR3 spells CASSRPGREQYF. The CDR3 coding sequence is TGTGCCAGCAGCCGGCCAGGTCGCGAGCAGTACTTC.

The chain combines TRBV19 with TRBJ2-2; 16 bases match TRBD2. After removal of 5 bases from V and 3 bases from J, the junction contained 6 bases not matched to a gene. The germline V gene encodes CDR1 LNHDA and CDR2 SQIVND (reference sequence). CDR3 length: 18 amino acids. CDR3 protein: CASSPGLAGGHDTGELFF. The CDR3 DNA sequence: TGTGCCAGTAGTCCGGGACTAGCGGGAGGGCACGACACCGGGGAGCTGTTTTTT.

J is TRBJ2-1 and V is TRBV7-3; D may be TRBD1 (6 bases). The V gene lost 1 base and the J gene lost 6 bases, with 13 bases spanning the gap. Germline V gene lookup returns CDR1 SGHTA and CDR2 FQGTGA. The CDR3 spans 15 residues. CDR3 in DNA: TGTGCCAGCAGCTTAATGCAGGGGATAGGCAATGAGCAGTTCTTC. The encoded protein is CASSLMQGIGNEQFF.

The chain employs TRBV5-1 and TRBJ2-6, with TRBD1 matching 7 bases. J was trimmed by 3 bases and V by 3 bases; bases with no gene match: 15. CDR3 length: 19 amino acids. The germline V gene encodes CDR1 SGHRS and CDR2 YFSETQ. CDR3 in DNA: TGCGCCAGCAGCTGGCCCCAGGGGGACGCTACCTATGGGGCCAACGTCCTGACTTTC. The encoded protein is CASSWPQGDATYGANVLTF.

The V call is TRBV6-2 or TRBV6-3, the J call TRBJ2-7, with 7 bases aligning to TRBD1. CDR1 is MNHEY, CDR2 SVGEGT, per germline. V lost 5 bases to trimming and J lost 5 bases; unmatched junction nucleotides: 3. The CDR3 runs 12 residues. The CDR3 nucleotides read TGTGCCAGCAGTGGGACAGCAGACGAGCAGTACTTC. Protein: CASSGTADEQYF.

This chain joins TRBV6-5 and TRBJ2-5, with D tentatively TRBD1 or TRBD2 (5 bases each). The CDR3 has 15 amino acids. Germline V gene sequence: CDR1 MNHEY, CDR2 SVGAGI. Trimming removed 4 bases at V and 2 bases at J, with 14 bases between. The CDR3: CASSSLGGSQETQYF. CDR3 coding DNA: TGTGCCAGCAGTTCCCTTGGGGGTAGTCAAGAGACCCAGTACTTC.

This sequence joins TRBV10-3 and TRBJ2-7; D might be TRBD1 or TRBD2, each matching 5 bases. CDR1 and CDR2 (germline): ENHRY, SYGVKD. V was clipped by 0 bases and J by 7 bases, with 16 bases between them. The CDR3 consists of 15 residues. CDR3 nucleotides: TGTGCCATCAGTGAGTCCCAGGGCGCTCCGGGAGAGCAGTACTTC. It specifies CAISESQGAPGEQYF.

This clonotype was seen a few times. V is TRBV12-3 or TRBV12-4 and J is TRBJ2-3; TRBD2 matches 11 bases. V trimming: 4 bases; J trimming: 0 bases; junction bases outside the gene matches: 3. This CDR3 comprises 16 residues. CDR3 residues: CASSYRTSGSTDTQYF. The CDR3 nucleotides read TGTGCCAGCAGTTACCGGACTAGCGGGAGCACAGATACGCAGTATTTT.

This clonotype has a handful of counts. The rearrangement uses TRBV7-3 and TRBJ2-5; the D gene is possibly TRBD1 (5 bases). There are 13 residues in the CDR3. V lost 8 bases and J 5 bases, leaving 15 bases between the germline ends. In germline, CDR1 is SGHTA, CDR2 FQGTGA. The CDR3 bases are TGTGCCAGCCATGCAGGGCTACGGGAGACCCAGTACTTC. Translated: CASHAGLRETQYF.